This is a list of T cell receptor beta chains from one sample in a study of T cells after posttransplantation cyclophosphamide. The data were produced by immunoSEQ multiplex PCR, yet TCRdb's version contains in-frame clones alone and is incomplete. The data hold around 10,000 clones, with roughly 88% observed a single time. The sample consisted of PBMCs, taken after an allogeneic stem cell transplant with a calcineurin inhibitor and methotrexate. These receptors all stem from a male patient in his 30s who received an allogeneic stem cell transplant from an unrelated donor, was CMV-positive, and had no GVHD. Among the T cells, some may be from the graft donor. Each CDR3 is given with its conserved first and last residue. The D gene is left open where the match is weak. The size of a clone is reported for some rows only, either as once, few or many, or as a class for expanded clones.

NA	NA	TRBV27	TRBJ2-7	CASRGQGTRYEQYF	TGTGCCAGCAGGGGTCAAGGGACACGGTACGAGCAGTACTTC
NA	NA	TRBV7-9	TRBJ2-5	CASSLATPQYF	TGTGCCAGCAGCTTAGCCACACCGCAGTACTTC
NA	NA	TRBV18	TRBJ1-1	CASSPKGLDDENTEAFF	TGTGCCAGCTCACCAAAGGGGTTGGATGACGAGAACACTGAAGCTTTCTTT
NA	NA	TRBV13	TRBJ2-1	CASSLAGSAWNEQFF	TGTGCCAGCAGCTTAGCCGGGAGTGCCTGGAATGAGCAGTTCTTC
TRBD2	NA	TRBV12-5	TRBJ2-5	CASGLSGRGQETQYF	TGTGCTAGTGGACTTAGCGGGAGGGGCCAAGAGACCCAGTACTTC
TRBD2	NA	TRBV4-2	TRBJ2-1	CASALAGANEQFF	TGTGCCAGCGCCTTAGCGGGAGCGAATGAGCAGTTCTTC
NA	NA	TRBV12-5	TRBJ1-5	CASGFSGNQPQHF	TGTGCTAGTGGTTTCAGCGGGAACCAGCCCCAGCATTTT
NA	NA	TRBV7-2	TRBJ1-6	CASSLPSSYNSPLHF	TGTGCCAGCAGCTTGCCCAGCTCCTATAATTCACCCCTCCACTTT
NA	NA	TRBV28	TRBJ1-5	CASILGGVGNQPQHF	TGTGCCAGCATCCTGGGGGGTGTCGGCAATCAGCCCCAGCATTTT
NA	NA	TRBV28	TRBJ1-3	CASSPLGGARGNTIYF	TGTGCCAGCAGTCCCCTGGGGGGGGCACGAGGAAACACCATATATTTT
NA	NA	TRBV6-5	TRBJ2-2	CASTPTGELFF	TGTGCCAGCACTCCTACCGGGGAGCTGTTTTTT
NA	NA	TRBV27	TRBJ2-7	CASSSLNSYEQYF	TGTGCCAGCAGTTCTCTAAACTCCTACGAGCAGTACTTC
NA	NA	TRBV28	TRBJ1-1	CASIQGSFPNTEAFF	TGTGCCAGCATCCAAGGGAGCTTTCCGAACACTGAAGCTTTCTTT
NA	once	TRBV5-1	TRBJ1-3	CASSPRDIRNTIYF	TGCGCCAGCAGCCCAAGGGACATCCGAAACACCATATATTTT
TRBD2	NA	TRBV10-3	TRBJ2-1	CAISEELAYNEQFF	TGTGCCATCAGTGAAGAACTAGCGTACAATGAGCAGTTCTTC
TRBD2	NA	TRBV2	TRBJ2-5	CASRGLGETQYF	TGTGCCAGCAGAGGACTAGGGGAGACCCAGTACTTC
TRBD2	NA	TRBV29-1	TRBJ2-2	CSAASGRKGGELFF	TGCAGTGCGGCTAGCGGGAGGAAGGGCGGGGAGCTGTTTTTT
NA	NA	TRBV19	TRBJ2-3	CASSIARLLPFTDTQYF	TGTGCCAGTAGTATAGCGAGACTCCTACCTTTCACAGATACGCAGTATTTT
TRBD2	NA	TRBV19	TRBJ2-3	CASSVSGRASDTQYF	TGTGCCAGTAGTGTTAGCGGGAGGGCCAGCGATACGCAGTATTTT
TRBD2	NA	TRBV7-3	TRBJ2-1	CASSPMSSGSYNEQFF	TGTGCCAGCAGCCCTATGAGTAGCGGGAGCTACAATGAGCAGTTCTTC
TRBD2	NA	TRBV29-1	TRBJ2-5	CSVDNWSSGGEGAQYF	TGCAGCGTTGACAATTGGAGTAGCGGGGGTGAAGGAGCCCAGTACTTC
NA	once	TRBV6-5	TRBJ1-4	CASRRGSMLEKLFF	TGTGCCAGCCGGAGGGGTAGTATGCTTGAAAAACTGTTTTTT
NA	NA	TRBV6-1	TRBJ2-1	CASSELGGGTYNEQFF	TGTGCCAGCAGTGAATTGGGCGGGGGCACCTACAATGAGCAGTTCTTC
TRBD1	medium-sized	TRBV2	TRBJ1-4	CASPPGTANEKLFF	TGTGCCAGCCCCCCCGGGACAGCTAATGAAAAACTGTTTTTT
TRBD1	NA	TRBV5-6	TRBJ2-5	CASSSGTEETQYF	TGTGCCAGCAGCTCCGGGACAGAAGAGACCCAGTACTTC
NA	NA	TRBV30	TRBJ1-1	CAWSEGRGNTEAFF	TGTGCCTGGAGTGAGGGCAGGGGGAACACTGAAGCTTTCTTT
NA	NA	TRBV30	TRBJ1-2	CAWSYRAYGYTF	TGTGCCTGGAGTTACAGAGCCTATGGCTACACCTTC
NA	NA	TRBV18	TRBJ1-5	CASSLDRVNQPQHF	TGTGCCAGCTCGCTTGACAGAGTCAATCAGCCCCAGCATTTT
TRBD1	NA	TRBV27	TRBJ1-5	CASSLYARQGDQPQHF	TGTGCCAGCAGTTTATATGCCCGACAGGGCGATCAGCCCCAGCATTTT
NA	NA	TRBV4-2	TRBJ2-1	CASSQASVVAWTYNEQFF	TGTGCCAGCAGCCAAGCGAGTGTAGTAGCGTGGACCTACAATGAGCAGTTCTTC
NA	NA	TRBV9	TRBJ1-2	CASSEGRRGAYGYTF	TGTGCCAGCAGCGAGGGAAGGAGGGGAGCCTATGGCTACACCTTC
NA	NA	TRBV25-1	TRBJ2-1	CASSEWGDEQFF	TGTGCCAGCAGTGAATGGGGGGATGAGCAGTTCTTC
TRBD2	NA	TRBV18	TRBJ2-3	CASSPTALATSTDTQYF	TGTGCCAGCTCACCCACCGCACTAGCGACGAGCACAGATACGCAGTATTTT
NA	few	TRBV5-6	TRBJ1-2	CASSQEDSRPANYGYTF	TGTGCCAGCAGCCAAGAAGACAGTCGGCCGGCTAACTATGGCTACACCTTC
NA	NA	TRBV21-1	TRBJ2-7	CASSKGPMGQGDHEQYF	TGTGCCAGCAGCAAAGGCCCAATGGGACAGGGGGACCACGAGCAGTACTTC
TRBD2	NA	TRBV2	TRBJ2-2	CASRVTGFSELAGGGTGELFF	TGTGCCAGCAGGGTGACAGGGTTCAGTGAACTAGCGGGAGGCGGCACCGGGGAGCTGTTTTTT
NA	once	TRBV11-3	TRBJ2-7	CASSPSRLRLYF	TGTGCCAGCAGCCCTAGCCGATTACGTTTGTACTTC
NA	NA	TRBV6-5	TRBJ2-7	CARGQQYF	TGTGCCAGGGGCCAGCAGTACTTC
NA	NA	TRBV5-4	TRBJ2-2	CASSRPGTRTSSNTGELFF	TGTGCCAGCAGCCGACCCGGGACACGGACCTCTTCGAACACCGGGGAGCTGTTTTTT